This TCR beta chain comes out of a study of T-cell memory formation after mild COVID-19 listed by TCRdb under 2021. Regarding the research as a whole: TCR sequence clusters from the two donors were largely donor specific. Two young, previously healthy adult volunteers, one female and one male, were included in the cohort. Longitudinal TCRalpha and TCRbeta repertoire sequencing tracked T-cell clones expanding and contracting after mild COVID-19 in a couple of donors.

Ficoll-Paque density gradient centrifugation was the method used to isolate PBMCs. Broad study findings and their caveats: Contracting CD4+ clones turned up mainly in the CM and EM memory subsets, whereas EMRA was where CD8+ clones were enriched. Only a couple of mild cases were covered in the study, and larger cohorts including severe cases with pre-infection samples were considered necessary. SARS-CoV-2 specificity of the second-wave clones peaking on day 37 was not confirmed. Balanced CD4/CD8 phenotypes were observed for clones contracting from day 15 to 85, whereas a bias towards CD4+ was observed for a second wave of clones expanding from day 15 to 37. Some responding clones were detected in pre-infection memory, suggesting pre-existing cross-reactive memory T cells joined the SARS-CoV-2 response.

The sequencer listed for this sample is Illumina NovaSeq 6000. TCRalpha and TCRbeta cDNA libraries were constructed by 5'RACE with constant-segment primers, with sample barcodes and unique molecular identifiers being introduced. Trizol reagent was used to extract RNA from every sample. Libraries were amplified in two PCR steps, with a second sample barcode and Illumina TruSeq adapters added in the second step. The libraries were sequenced on an Illumina NovaSeq using 2 x 150 bp paired-end reads. As for the authors' bioinformatics: Reads were demultiplexed and collapsed into UMI-guided consensus sequences with migec v1.2.7. Using mixcr v2.1.11, the UMI consensuses were aligned to TRA and TRB V and J templates and assembled into clonotypes. Clonotypes were classified as expanded or contracted when called significant by both edgeR and NoisET, with noise models trained on biological replicates. For edgeR calls, the cutoffs were a false discovery rate-adjusted p below 0.01 and a log2 fold-change threshold of 1. PCA with hierarchical clustering of max-normalized trajectories of the 1000 most abundant clonotypes was used as exploratory dynamics analysis. Each responding clone was given a CD4 or CD8 phenotype based on the CD4+ and CD8+ repertoires, which had been sequenced separately. TCRdb ran its own pipeline on the public reads, namely fastp trimming at Q25 and MiXCR clone calling, and kept in-frame beta chains. Entries are consolidated by CDR3 protein sequence, retaining the most common genes and DNA. The V and J calls and clone size come from TCRdb's table, not from the authors' own analysis. Across this sample there are about 410,000 distinct CDR3 sequences, with 20% to 30% seen only once. The top ten clonotypes cover about an eighth of the sample.

Comment on this clonotype: There is no known antigen for this receptor. Per-base quality was not reported, and no clone a single base away is much larger than it.

The clonotype originates from an adult woman who had mild COVID-19 (a few samples of this study predate the infection). The sample titles of this study are shuffled in the database, so cell type and time point are left out; the donor was told from shared clones. Material for sequencing was PBMCs or a T cell subset sorted from them (not recorded which).

The bases are TGTGCCAGCAGCCTTCGGACAGGGTTAGGCAATGAGCAGTTCTTC. Translated, this is CASSLRTGLGNEQFF. This chain is built from TRBV4-2 and TRBJ2-1; 8 middle bases align to TRBD1. The germline V gene sets CDR1 to LGHNA and CDR2 to YNFKEQ. From cysteine to phenylalanine, the CDR3 is 15 amino acids long. Just the 45-base CDR3 DNA is kept, in frame starting at base 1. V is cut back by 4 bases and J by 6 bases, with 8 bases in the junction unmatched.